In this sample, the clone carrying this T cell receptor (beta chain) turned up a few times. The antigen is unknown. This sample was included in a study of post-analysis software for immune sequencing data. Study-wide findings and caveats: Four to six TRBV segments (TRBV5-6, TRBV5-1 and TRBV20-1 among them) occurred more frequently in patients than in controls.

Trimming removed 5 bases at V and 0 bases at J, with 8 bases between. CDR3 length equals 13 residues. CDR1 is SNHLY and CDR2 is FYNNEI in the germline V gene. Prepared libraries of TCR beta cDNA carried unique molecular identifiers. TCRdb fed the PCR reads into MiXCR, producing one record per CDR3 protein. Among hundreds of thousands of distinct CDR3 sequences listed, 59% were seen once. The chain has TRBV2 and TRBJ2-7, with a possible D match to TRBD2 (5 bases). The clonotype comes from a girl aged 2-10 years with multiple sclerosis. Sequenced input: blood. CDR3 in DNA: TGTGCCAGCAGTAGCGGTTACTCCTACGAGCAGTACTTC. Amino acid sequence: CASSSGYSYEQYF.